Described below is a single TCR beta chain sequence and its context. Its antigen is currently unknown. This sample was taken from a study of OX40 agonist ivuxolimab in advanced cancers. About the research overall: The study treated patients with ivuxolimab, an agonistic anti-OX40 (CD134) antibody. Three individuals attained partial responses, comprising one hepatocellular carcinoma case and two cutaneous melanoma cases. The study enrolled dose-escalation patients with hepatocellular carcinoma, melanoma, renal cell or head and neck cancer.

Libraries were prepared by immunoSEQ multiplex PCR; TCRdb keeps only in-frame clonotypes and omits some of them. The data contain tens of thousands of clones, 92% of them singletons. Germline V gene data show CDR1 as MDHEN and CDR2 as SYDVKM. J was trimmed by 1 base and V by 2 bases; bases with no gene match: 7. The CDR3 has 16 amino acids. Findings and limits, study-wide: Averaging showed that CD8+ T cells had more expanded clones than CD4+ did.

Sequences were derived from CD4+ or CD8+ T cells sorted from blood, sampled in a trial of the OX40 agonist ivuxolimab. This clonotype was obtained from an adult with an advanced solid tumor such as melanoma, head and neck, liver or kidney cancer. The chain recombines TRBV28 with TRBJ2-5; 7 bases map to TRBD1. The CDR3 region has the DNA TGTGCCAGCAGTTTAGTCGGGACAGAAAGCCAAGAGACCCAGTACTTC. Residues: CASSLVGTESQETQYF.